Shown below are 32 T cell receptor beta chains from a single sample sequenced in a study of blood T cell repertoires in COVID-19 (dated by TCRdb to about 2020). Receptors were amplified or captured by the immunoSEQ multiplex PCR assay. The source is immuneACCESS, and TCRdb retained only in-frame sequences with V and J called. Part of the clones is not carried over; for the studies checked, unresolved V genes explain less than half of this, and the remainder is unexplained. The sample table holds approximately 160,000 clones, of which over 65% were seen once. Together, the top ten hold less than 9.5% of the sample. The sequenced sample was peripheral blood. Every receptor here comes from a man in his sixties with acute or convalescent COVID-19.

The chain joins TRBV30 to TRBJ2-2; D may be TRBD2 (7 bases). The CDR3 consists of 13 residues. V dropped 1 base and J dropped 13 bases, with 16 bases sitting between them. Germline V CDR1 and CDR2: GTSNPN, SVGIG (reference sequence). The CDR3 region has the DNA TGTGCCTGGAGTGAGGGGGGGCGTAAAGTGCTGTTTTTT. This encodes CAWSEGGRKVLFF.

In this sample, this clone turned up once. This chain uses TRBV10-2 with TRBJ2-7; perhaps TRBD1 as D (5 bases). Looked up from germline, CDR1 is WSHSY and CDR2 is SAAADI. Trimming pared 0 bases from V and 2 bases from J, leaving 11 bases between. The CDR3 totals 15 residues. The CDR3 loop reads CASSESSVRAYEQYF. CDR3 sequence (DNA): TGCGCCAGCAGTGAGTCGAGTGTCAGGGCCTACGAGCAGTACTTC.

V is TRBV9 and J is TRBJ1-6, with a possible D match to TRBD1 (6 bases). The ends were cut back, 0 bases at V and 6 bases at J, with 7 bases in the middle. The CDR3 spans 14 residues. Germline CDR1 SGDLS, CDR2 YYNGEE. DNA of the CDR3: TGTGCCAGCAGCGTAGGACAGGCTAATTCACCCCTCCACTTT. Translated: CASSVGQANSPLHF.

The J gene is TRBJ2-1, the V gene TRBV7-8, with D maybe TRBD1 (5 bases). The CDR3 consists of 17 residues. Trimming took off 2 bases at V and 0 bases at J, with 14 bases between the two ends. Germline values: CDR1 SGHVS, CDR2 FQNEAQ. DNA of the CDR3: TGTGCCAGCAGCTTATATCCAGGGATCAGCTCCTACAATGAGCAGTTCTTC. Translating gives CASSLYPGISSYNEQFF.

The chain has TRBV11-2 and TRBJ2-5, with 10 bases lining up with TRBD1. The CDR3 has 16 amino acids. The germline CDR1 and CDR2 sequences are SGHAT and FQNNGV. Losses at the gene ends were 1 base for V and 3 bases for J; bases not matched to a gene: 5. The CDR3, as DNA: TGTGCCAGCAGCTTAGGGGACAGGGGAGAGGAAGAGACCCAGTACTTC. It translates to CASSLGDRGEEETQYF.

The sample holds one count of this clone. The J gene is TRBJ1-1, the V gene TRBV6-5; 8 positions agree with TRBD1. There are 15 residues in the CDR3. CDR1 is MNHEY, CDR2 SVGAGI, per germline. The V and J ends lost 5 bases and 5 bases, in that order; junction bases with no gene match: 10. This chain's CDR3 is CASSPQTGDWTEAFF. The CDR3 DNA follows: TGTGCCAGCAGTCCCCAGACAGGGGATTGGACTGAAGCTTTCTTT.

The rearrangement joins TRBV30 to TRBJ1-1; weak D call: TRBD1 (5 bases). CDR1 and CDR2 from the germline V gene are GTSNPN and SVGIG (reference sequence). The germline V and J ends were trimmed by 0 bases and 5 bases, with 10 bases remaining between them. CDR3 length: 13 amino acids. In DNA form, the CDR3 reads TGTGCCTGGAGTGTATTTGGGGGGACTGAAGCTTTCTTT. It encodes CAWSVFGGTEAFF. The variable domain in full, completed from reference TRBV30 and TRBJ1-1, reads SQTIHQWPATLVQPVGSPLSLECTVEGTSNPNLYWYRQAAGRGLQLLFYSVGIGQISSEVPQNLSASRPQDRQFILSSKKLLLSDSGFYLCAWSVFGGTEAFFGQGTRLTVV.

The chain carries TRBV6-2 or TRBV6-3 and TRBJ2-1; D call uncertain. The CDR3 is 13 amino acids. V was shortened by 3 bases and J by 7 bases, with 10 bases between the two germline ends. Germline CDR1 is MNHEY and CDR2 is SVGEGT. CDR3 coding DNA: TGTGCCAGCAGTTATGGGCCCACGAATGAGCAGTTCTTC. Its translation: CASSYGPTNEQFF.

V gene TRBV19 combines with J gene TRBJ2-7, with 11 nucleotides matching TRBD1. J lost 6 bases, V lost 1 base, and 5 bases had no gene match. The CDR3 runs to 15 residues. Germline V gives CDR1 LNHDA, CDR2 SQIVND (reference sequence). This CDR3 reads CASSIAWTGGIEQYF. Written as DNA, the CDR3 is TGTGCCAGTAGTATAGCCTGGACAGGGGGCATCGAGCAGTACTTC.

The chain is built from TRBV12-5 and TRBJ2-3; TRBD2 is a possible D gene (6 bases). The germline V and J ends were trimmed by 1 base and 7 bases, with 18 bases remaining between them. Germline values: CDR1 LGHNT, CDR2 FRNRAP. This CDR3 has 16 residues. The DNA for the CDR3 is TGTGCTAGTGGTTTGGCGTTACTAGCTTCATTGAATACGCAGTATTTT. Translating it yields CASGLALLASLNTQYF.

The CDR3 spells CASSLAAGGSYNEQFF. CDR3 DNA: TGTGCCAGCAGCCTGGCCGCGGGGGGTTCCTACAATGAGCAGTTCTTC. The J gene is TRBJ2-1, the V gene TRBV5-8; 8 bases match TRBD2. With V trimmed by 4 bases and J by 1 base, 7 bases remained unmatched. Germline V gene data show CDR1 as SGHTS and CDR2 as YDEGEE. This CDR3 has 16 residues.

This clone has a single count. The chain joins TRBV27 to TRBJ2-7; 9 nucleotides align to TRBD2. The CDR3 sequence is 15 residues long. Trimming took 5 bases from V and 3 from J; bases not matched to a gene: 8. The V gene's germline CDR1 is MNHEY and CDR2 SMNVEV (reference sequence). The CDR3 is CASSPSGGGVYEQYF. The CDR3 nucleotides read TGTGCCAGCAGTCCGTCTGGCGGGGGGGTCTACGAGCAGTACTTC.

This clone occurred a few times. This chain connects TRBV2 to TRBJ1-5; D unclear. The ends were cut back, 2 bases at V and 10 bases at J, with 15 bases in the middle. Germline lookup yields CDR1 SNHLY and CDR2 FYNNEI. The CDR3 runs to 14 residues. The CDR3 loop is CASSERDSFHPQHF. The CDR3 DNA follows: TGTGCCAGCAGTGAACGGGATTCCTTTCATCCCCAGCATTTT.

The CDR3 here is CASSLREGGTDSNQPQHF. In DNA form, the CDR3 reads TGCGCCAGCAGCCTCAGAGAGGGCGGGACGGATAGCAATCAGCCCCAGCATTTT. The chain joins TRBV23-1 to TRBJ1-5; D might be TRBD1 (5 bases). Being an ORF, TRBV23-1 has a function that is uncertain. Deletions cut 6 bases from V and 0 bases from J, with 21 bases between. The CDR3 length is 18 residues.

This chain uses TRBV7-3 with TRBJ1-5; a weak D match, TRBD1 (5 bases). V lost 5 bases to trimming and J lost 1 base, with 9 bases between them. Germline V gene data show CDR1 as SGHTA and CDR2 as FQGTGA. This CDR3 region has 14 residues. CDR3 amino acids: CASSAGGSNQPQHF. CDR3 coding DNA: TGTGCCAGCAGCGCCGGGGGGAGCAATCAGCCCCAGCATTTT.

This clone came up a few times. CDR3 loop: CSVEDLEGEVYGYTF. The CDR3 DNA reads as TGCAGCGTTGAAGATCTTGAGGGAGAAGTCTATGGCTACACCTTC. The V gene is TRBV29-1, the J gene TRBJ1-2; no reliable D call. Deletions cut 0 bases from V and 4 bases from J, with 15 bases between. This CDR3 has 15 residues. The V gene's germline CDR1 is SQVTM and CDR2 ANQGSEA.

The V gene is TRBV5-6, the J gene TRBJ2-7; D may be TRBD1 (6 bases). The ends were cut back, 2 bases at V and 3 bases at J, with 12 bases in the middle. Germline CDR1 SGHDT, CDR2 YYEEEE. The CDR3 has 14 amino acids. The CDR3 protein is CASSLGQTYYEQYF. The CDR3 DNA reads TGTGCCAGCAGCTTAGGACAGACCTACTACGAGCAGTACTTC.

A few counts support this clone. This chain uses TRBV6-5 with TRBJ1-2; possibly TRBD1 for D (5 bases). Trimming left V 9 bases short and J 0 bases short, with 11 bases between. The germline V gene has CDR1 MNHEY and CDR2 SVGAGI. CDR3 size: 13 residues. For the CDR3, the DNA is TGTGCCAGTTCAGGGCTAGCTAACTATGGCTACACCTTC. Translation: CASSGLANYGYTF.

The V and J genes are TRBV5-1 and TRBJ2-7; 9 nucleotides line up with TRBD1. With V trimmed by 0 bases and J by 6 bases, 7 bases remained unmatched. Germline loops: CDR1 SGHRS, CDR2 YFSETQ. The CDR3 is 15 residues long. CDR3 in amino acids: CASSLVSTGGGEQYF. The CDR3 DNA reads TGCGCCAGCAGCTTGGTATCTACAGGGGGCGGCGAGCAGTACTTC.

The V and J genes are TRBV24-1 and TRBJ1-2; D is possibly TRBD1 (5 bases). Trimming took 5 bases from V and 3 from J, leaving 15 bases between them. Germline V gene data show CDR1 as KGHDR and CDR2 as SFDVKD. This CDR3 is built from 15 residues. CDR3 DNA sequence: TGTGCCACCAGTGCAACCCACGGGGGGGACTATGGCTACACCTTC. Its protein product is CATSATHGGDYGYTF.

This chain links TRBV4-3 with TRBJ2-3, with a tentative D call TRBD2 (6 bases). V lost 4 bases, J lost 1 base, and 15 bases lay in between. The germline CDR1 and CDR2 sequences are LGHNA and YSLEER. This CDR3 spans 16 amino acids. The CDR3 loop reads CASSRGVGGGTDTQYF. CDR3 bases: TGCGCCAGCAGCCGGGGTGTCGGCGGGGGCACAGATACGCAGTATTTT.

DNA for the CDR3: TGTGCCAGTAGTCTGGACACGAACTATGGCTACACCTTC. Encoded protein: CASSLDTNYGYTF. The chain has TRBV19 and TRBJ1-2; possible D gene TRBD1, 5 bases. The V gene lost 5 bases and the J gene lost 2 bases, with 9 bases spanning the gap. CDR3 size: 13 residues. The germline V gene has CDR1 LNHDA and CDR2 SQIVND (reference sequence).

This chain links TRBV25-1 with TRBJ1-1; no clear D gene. The germline V and J ends were trimmed by 3 bases and 10 bases, with 15 bases remaining between them. Germline assignment: CDR1 MGHDK and CDR2 SYGVNS. The CDR3 extends over 13 amino acids. CDR3 region: CASSDTAPRGAFF. In nucleotides, the CDR3 is TGTGCCAGCAGTGATACCGCGCCACGGGGAGCTTTCTTT.

The J gene is TRBJ2-2, the V gene TRBV28, with a possible D match to TRBD1 (6 bases). The V gene's germline CDR1 is MDHEN and CDR2 SYDVKM. Trimming stripped 3 bases from V and 4 bases from J, with 18 bases between. The CDR3 is made up of 17 amino acids. The CDR3 region is CASSFIDRQVTTGELFF. The CDR3 coding sequence is TGTGCCAGCAGTTTTATAGATAGACAGGTGACCACCGGGGAGCTGTTTTTT.

In its sample, this clone was seen a few times. The chain carries TRBV25-1 and TRBJ1-2; the D gene is possibly TRBD1 (6 bases). The CDR3 runs 12 residues. With 1 base removed from V and 8 bases from J, the gap between germline ends came to 8 bases. Germline V gene data show CDR1 as MGHDK and CDR2 as SYGVNS. In DNA form, the CDR3 reads TGTGCCAGCAGTGAATCAGGGGTGGGCTACACCTTC. Protein sequence: CASSESGVGYTF.

The chain recombines TRBV21-1 with TRBJ2-3; TRBD2 is taken as the D call from the table, unchecked against the DNA. TRBV21-1 is marked as a pseudogene. The CDR3 runs 14 residues. The CDR3 reads CASVPRRSTDTQYF. CDR3 coding DNA: TGTGCCAGTGTGCCTCGGAGGAGCACAGATACGCAGTATTTT.

The chain links TRBV19 to TRBJ1-2; D perhaps matches TRBD1 (6 bases). Trimming stripped 1 base from V and 4 bases from J, with 10 bases between. The CDR3 has 14 amino acids. In germline, CDR1 is LNHDA, CDR2 SQIVND (reference sequence). In DNA form, the CDR3 reads TGTGCCAGTAGTATAGGAGGGGGAAGCTATGGCTACACCTTC. This codes for CASSIGGGSYGYTF.

The chain carries TRBV30 and TRBJ2-1; no definite D call. V lost 1 base, J lost 4 bases, and 5 bases lay in between. Germline V gene lookup returns CDR1 GTSNPN and CDR2 SVGIG (reference sequence). The CDR3 sequence is 12 residues long. CDR3 in DNA: TGTGCCTGGAGTGCAGGTTACAATGAGCAGTTCTTC. Residues: CAWSAGYNEQFF.

The chain recombines TRBV5-1 with TRBJ2-2; perhaps TRBD1 as D (6 bases). CDR3 length: 16 amino acids. Trimming cost V 2 bases and J 5 bases, with 16 bases left between them. Germline V gene data show CDR1 as SGHRS and CDR2 as YFSETQ. For the CDR3, the DNA is TGCGCCAGCAGCTTCAGGGGTGATTTTGGAACCGGGGAGCTGTTTTTT. Its translation is CASSFRGDFGTGELFF.

V is TRBV30 and J is TRBJ2-7; tentative D call: TRBD2 (5 bases). The germline gives CDR1 GTSNPN, CDR2 SVGIG (reference sequence). V dropped 5 bases and J dropped 6 bases, with 17 bases sitting between them. The CDR3 extends over 13 amino acids. The CDR3 region is CAWRNGPGLEQYF. CDR3 bases: TGTGCCTGGCGAAATGGACCTGGACTCGAGCAGTACTTC.

The chain links TRBV19 to TRBJ2-1; tentatively, D is TRBD2 (5 bases). V was cut by 6 bases and J by 4 bases, with 19 bases left in between. The germline V gene has CDR1 LNHDA and CDR2 SQIVND (reference sequence). The CDR3 length is 16 residues. CDR3 DNA sequence: TGTGCCAGTAGCCGGGGTCGGGCGGTACTTTACAATGAGCAGTTCTTC. Its translation: CASSRGRAVLYNEQFF.

This clone was observed a few times. This CDR3 is CASSQEQGSNYGYTF. CDR3 DNA: TGCGCCAGCAGCCAAGAACAGGGATCTAACTATGGCTACACCTTC. The chain combines TRBV4-3 with TRBJ1-2, with a weak D call TRBD1 (6 bases). Looked up from germline, CDR1 is LGHNA and CDR2 is YSLEER. The CDR3 runs 15 residues. With 0 bases removed from V and 0 bases from J, the gap between germline ends came to 8 bases.